This T cell receptor (beta chain) was found in a study of shared clonotypes between healthy human individuals. Findings of the study overall: Non-shared clonotypes were found to have lower generation probabilities than the clonotypes that were shared by all four of the sorted-subset donors.

Generated by immunoSEQ multiplex PCR, the TCRdb table keeps only in-frame clones and is missing some. The table includes under 1,100,000 clones, around three quarters detected once. This clone was seen once. The antigen is undetermined. The sequence derives from a man aged 18 to 30 in good health. Some clones in this sample may be carry-over from other donors' samples. Sequencing was done on a sample of memory CD4+ T cells from PBMCs. Subset: CD45RA-negative fraction.

DNA for the CDR3: TGTGCCAGCAGTCCCGGACTCGTATGGTATGGCTACACCTTC. It yields the protein CASSPGLVWYGYTF. The chain couples TRBV2 to TRBJ1-2; D unresolved. Germline lookup yields CDR1 SNHLY and CDR2 FYNNEI. V lost 5 bases to trimming and J lost 5 bases, with 15 bases between them. The CDR3 has 14 residues.